This T cell receptor (beta chain) was documented in a study of T-cell memory formation after mild COVID-19. Trimming removed 7 bases from V and 7 bases from J; junction bases left unmatched: 9. Germline lookup yields CDR1 SQVTM and CDR2 ANQGSEA. CDR3 size: 13 residues. Findings of the study overall: The study detected some responding clones in pre-infection memory, suggesting cross-reactive memory joined. Among contracting clones, CD4+ were mainly CM/EM and CD8+ enriched in EMRA. A balance of CD4 and CD8 characterized clones contracting day 15 to 85, whereas later expanders leaned CD4+.

It was 5'RACE with constant-segment primers that produced the TCR alpha and TCR beta cDNA libraries, which carried sample barcodes and UMIs. MiXCR, run by TCRdb on the 5' RACE reads, gives a single entry per CDR3 protein. Among hundreds of thousands of distinct CDR3 sequences listed, 20% to 30% were seen once. The table lists this clonotype with a few counts. Its target is not known. The source is an adult woman who had mild COVID-19 (a few samples of this study predate the infection). Cell type and time point are not known. V and J are TRBV29-1 and TRBJ1-2; 10 nucleotides align to TRBD1. Sequenced material: PBMCs or a T cell subset sorted from them (not recorded which). In DNA, the CDR3 is TGCAGCGCTACCGGGACAGGGGTTGGTGGCTACACCTTC. Residues: CSATGTGVGGYTF.